Each of the 7 T cell receptor beta chains below was sequenced from the same sample in a study of blood T cell repertoires in COVID-19. Produced via immunoSEQ multiplex PCR; TCRdb's table is partial and in-frame only. The sample records 300,000 to 400,000 clones, approximately 88% being singletons. Sequenced sample: PBMCs or T cells enriched from blood (not recorded which). The source of these receptors is a young man who had recovered from COVID-19.

This clone appeared once. The rearrangement joins TRBV19 to TRBJ1-1, with 9 bases aligning to TRBD1. J was trimmed by 2 bases and V by 3 bases; bases with no gene match: 7. This CDR3 contains 16 residues. Germline lookup yields CDR1 LNHDA and CDR2 SQIVND (reference sequence). In DNA, the CDR3 is TGTGCCAGTAGTATCCCCCGAACAGGGGGCAACACTGAAGCTTTCTTT. It translates to CASSIPRTGGNTEAFF.

This chain connects TRBV5-1 to TRBJ2-1; TRBD2 is a possible D gene (7 bases). The V gene lost 0 bases and the J gene lost 2 bases, with 18 bases spanning the gap. CDR1 is SGHRS and CDR2 is YFSETQ in the germline V gene. The length of the CDR3 is 18 residues. The CDR3 coding sequence is TGCGCCAGCAGCTTGGGGCCAGTTACGGGGGGCGCCTACAATGAGCAGTTCTTC. Its protein is CASSLGPVTGGAYNEQFF.

The genes are TRBV7-9 and TRBJ2-5; possible D gene TRBD1, 5 bases. Germline V gene lookup returns CDR1 SEHNR and CDR2 FQNEAQ (reference sequence). CDR3 length: 13 amino acids. Trimming cost V 5 bases and J 3 bases, with 10 bases left between them. The CDR3 region has the DNA TGTGCCAGCAGCCCCGGACAAAAAGAGACCCAGTACTTC. Translating gives CASSPGQKETQYF.

Worth noting for this clone: Additional DNA sequences in this sample encode the identical CDR3. V gene TRBV28 combines with J gene TRBJ2-7, with TRBD2 matching 10 bases. The V gene's germline CDR1 is MDHEN and CDR2 SYDVKM. The J segment lost 2 bases and the V segment lost 6 bases, leaving 4 bases of the junction unmatched. The CDR3 spans 14 residues. CDR3 bases: TGTGCCAGCAGCCTAAGCGGGGGGGCCTACGAGCAGTACTTC. It is translated as CASSLSGGAYEQYF.

The chain employs TRBV19 and TRBJ1-2; D not certain. There are 14 residues in the CDR3. The V end was cut by 3 bases, the J end by 6 bases, with 14 bases between. The germline V gene has CDR1 LNHDA and CDR2 SQIVND (reference sequence). This CDR3 reads CASSIRAGVDGYTF. The CDR3 DNA follows: TGTGCCAGTAGTATTCGGGCCGGGGTAGATGGCTACACCTTC.

V and J are TRBV6-5 and TRBJ1-2, with a possible D match to TRBD1 (5 bases). Germline V gene sequence: CDR1 MNHEY, CDR2 SVGAGI. Trimming removed 6 bases from V and 7 bases from J, with 15 bases in between. This CDR3 contains 13 residues. The CDR3 DNA sequence: TGTGCCAGCAGGTCTGGAGGGGCAGTTGGCTACACCTTC. This codes for CASRSGGAVGYTF.

A few counts support this clone. The chain has TRBV9 and TRBJ2-7; 9 bases map to TRBD1. Germline trimming cut 3 bases from V and 3 bases from J; bases unmatched to any gene: 10. This CDR3 comprises 16 residues. CDR1 and CDR2 (germline): SGDLS, YYNGEE. The CDR3 nucleotides read TGTGCCAGCAGCGCGGACCAGGGACAGGGTGGCTACGAGCAGTACTTC. It is translated as CASSADQGQGGYEQYF.